This T cell receptor beta chain was sequenced for a study of T cells in Graves' hyperthyroidism and ophthalmopathy. Pregnant or lactating patients were excluded, as were those with uncontrolled infection or other autoimmune disease. The diagnoses drew upon clinical symptoms, serum thyroxine and TRAb, thyroid ultrasound and orbital computed tomography. PBMCs were obtained from 9.5 to 10 ml fresh peripheral blood. Study findings and constraints: Separation of ophthalmopathy from stable hyperthyroidism was achieved by a 13 V-J model.

This clonotype was detected ten times or more. Its target is unknown. From RNA transcripts, TCR beta CDR3 regions were amplified. An initial round of RT-PCR targeting the TCR CDR3 relied on the HTBI primer set. TCRdb used MiXCR to reprocess the multiplex PCR reads, holding one entry per CDR3 protein. The data hold over 700,000 distinct CDR3 sequences, with around 38% observed a single time. V dropped 2 bases and J dropped 7 bases, with 15 bases sitting between them. The V gene's germline CDR1 is SGHRS and CDR2 YFSETQ. CDR3 length equals 14 residues. Sequenced input: blood. The rearrangement joins TRBV5-1 to TRBJ1-2, with D unresolved. This receptor was identified in a man aged 18 to 30 with Graves' hyperthyroidism. This CDR3 is CASSFEPGRGGYTF. The CDR3 nucleotides read TGCGCCAGCAGCTTTGAGCCGGGTCGGGGTGGCTACACCTTC.